This T cell receptor (beta chain) was recovered during a study of Tregs in tolerant kidney transplant recipients. Whole-study findings and limits: Tolerant patients' donor-specific Tregs expanded beyond overall Tregs, suggesting antigen-driven growth.

Germline CDR1 is MGHRA and CDR2 is YSYEKL. Trimming left V 4 bases short and J 2 bases short, with 11 bases between. The CDR3 totals 14 residues. For this clone: Its antigen is not known.

Profiling relied on immunoSEQ multiplex PCR, and the TCRdb table lists in-frame clones only, not all of them. This table holds about 66,000 clones, around 90% found once. CD4+CD25+CD127- Tregs, CD4+CD25- non-Tregs, CD4 and CD8 cells were sorted. The sample here was CD8+ T cells from blood, taken before the transplant. The chain links TRBV4-1 to TRBJ1-2, with a possible D match to TRBD1 (6 bases). This receptor was identified in a human donor who received a combined kidney and bone marrow transplant. CDR3 protein: CASSPNGQNYGYTF. CDR3 DNA sequence: TGCGCCAGCAGCCCAAACGGACAGAACTATGGCTACACCTTC.